Following are 20 T cell receptor beta chains from one sample sequenced in a study of blood T cell repertoires in COVID-19. The data were produced by immunoSEQ multiplex PCR, yet TCRdb's version contains in-frame clones alone and is incomplete. The data show tens of thousands of clones, just under 85% seen once. The sample consisted of peripheral blood. All receptors derive from a man aged 50 to 60 with acute or convalescent COVID-19.

The rearrangement joins TRBV6-5 to TRBJ2-7, with a possible D match to TRBD1 (5 bases). The ends were cut back, 6 bases at V and 6 bases at J, with 15 bases in the middle. CDR3 length: 13 amino acids. The germline V gene has CDR1 MNHEY and CDR2 SVGAGI. The chain's CDR3 is CASRIGHSSEQYF. Here the CDR3 DNA reads TGTGCCAGCAGGATCGGACACTCTAGCGAGCAGTACTTC.

Turning to this clone: A read error may produce the germline difference seen at one junction end. The same CDR3 arises from other DNA sequences in this sample as well. This chain links TRBV6-6 with TRBJ1-2; 7 nucleotides line up with TRBD1. Germline CDR1 reads MNHNY; CDR2 reads SVGAGI (reference sequence). CDR3 size: 15 residues. In DNA, the CDR3 is TGTGCCAGCAGTTATCCGCAGGGGGTCGGCTATGGCTACACCTTT. Translation gives CASSYPQGVGYGYTF.

This chain joins TRBV25-1 and TRBJ1-6; TRBD1 matches 8 bases. The CDR3 contains 13 residues. J was trimmed by 8 bases and V by 8 bases; bases with no gene match: 5. The V gene's germline CDR1 is MGHDK and CDR2 SYGVNS. CDR3 in amino acids: CASSGQVYSPLHF. As DNA, the CDR3 is TGTGCCAGCTCGGGACAGGTCTATTCACCCCTCCACTTT.

V and J are TRBV7-2 and TRBJ2-1, with 13 bases that match TRBD2. J lost 15 bases, V lost 1 base, and 6 bases had no gene match. Germline assignment: CDR1 SGHTA and CDR2 FQGNSA. This CDR3 has 14 residues. CDR3 in amino acids: CASSLVGTSGKGFF. CDR3 nucleotides: TGTGCCAGCAGCTTAGTTGGGACTAGCGGGAAAGGGTTCTTC. The full variable domain, its missing parts supplied by reference TRBV7-2 and TRBJ2-1, is GAGVSQSPSNKVTEKGKDVELRCDPISGHTALYWYRQSLGQGLEFLIYFQGNSAPDKSGLPSDRFSAERTGGSVSTLTIQRTQQEDSAVYLCASSLVGTSGKGFFGPGTRLTVL.

This sequence joins TRBV3-1 (or the pseudogene TRBV3-2) and TRBJ2-4; D is undetermined. The length of the CDR3 is 12 residues. The V gene's germline CDR1 is LGHDT and CDR2 YNNKEL (reference sequence). V was cut by 6 bases and J by 0 bases, with 3 bases left in between. CDR3 DNA: TGTGCCAGCAGTCTAGCCAAAAACATTCAGTACTTC. Protein product: CASSLAKNIQYF.

The chain is built from TRBV6-6 and TRBJ2-5; 12 bases fit TRBD2. Germline V gives CDR1 MNHNY, CDR2 SVGAGI (reference sequence). There are 16 residues in the CDR3. Germline trimming cut 2 bases from V and 4 bases from J; bases unmatched to any gene: 5. The CDR3 DNA follows: TGTGCCAGCAGTTACCTCCTAGCGGGGGGGCCAGAGACCCAGTACTTC. This gives the protein CASSYLLAGGPETQYF.

This chain joins TRBV2 and TRBJ2-3; 8 nucleotides align to TRBD2. The V gene end was trimmed by 4 bases and the J gene end by 2 bases; junction bases not matched to a gene: 5. Per the germline V gene, CDR1 is SNHLY and CDR2 is FYNNEI. This CDR3 contains 15 residues. CDR3 amino acids: CASSVSGIYTDTQYF. The CDR3 nucleotides are TGTGCCAGCAGTGTTAGCGGGATCTACACAGATACGCAGTATTTT.

V and J are TRBV18 and TRBJ2-7; the match to TRBD2 covers 10 bases. The germline CDR1 and CDR2 sequences are KGHSH and LQKENI. With V trimmed by 3 bases and J by 7 bases, 3 bases remained unmatched. This CDR3 comprises 13 residues. CDR3 nucleotide sequence: TGTGCCAGCTCACCTTCGACTAGCGGGGAGCAGTACTTC. It yields the protein CASSPSTSGEQYF.

The rearrangement uses TRBV7-3 and TRBJ2-7; 8 bases line up with TRBD1. CDR3 size: 17 residues. Losses at the gene ends were 2 bases for V and 3 bases for J; bases not matched to a gene: 12. The germline V gene encodes CDR1 SGHTA and CDR2 FQGTGA. The CDR3 DNA reads TGTGCCAGCAGCTTATACCCAGGGGGCAATCTCTTCTACGAGCAGTACTTC. Residues: CASSLYPGGNLFYEQYF.

V and J are TRBV21-1 and TRBJ2-7; the table's D call of TRBD1 was not tested on the DNA. TRBV21-1 represents a pseudogene. The CDR3 contains 12 residues. CDR3 in DNA: TGTGCCAGCAGTAGGACAGGGTTCGAGCAGTACTTC. Amino acid sequence: CASSRTGFEQYF.

The CDR3 is CASSSTGSYEKLFF. The CDR3 DNA reads TGTGCCAGCAGTTCGACAGGGTCATACGAAAAACTGTTTTTT. V usage is TRBV6-1 and J usage is TRBJ1-4; 7 nucleotides align to TRBD1. V shed 5 bases, J shed 8 bases, and the junction held 8 bases outside the gene matches. This CDR3 comprises 14 residues. Germline-derived CDR1 and CDR2 are MNHNS and SASEGT.

The rearrangement links TRBV10-3 to TRBJ1-1, with D perhaps matching TRBD1 (5 bases). V dropped 0 bases and J dropped 11 bases, with 13 bases sitting between them. Germline assignment: CDR1 ENHRY and CDR2 SYGVKD. This CDR3 comprises 13 residues. The CDR3 sequence is CAISESNGGDAFF. The CDR3 nucleotides are TGTGCCATCAGTGAGTCGAATGGGGGGGACGCTTTCTTT.

The chain combines TRBV4-1 with TRBJ1-1, with 8 bases fitting TRBD1. The germline gives CDR1 MGHRA, CDR2 YSYEKL. The CDR3 loop spans 15 amino acids. V lost 3 bases to trimming and J lost 9 bases; unmatched junction nucleotides: 12. The CDR3 DNA reads TGCGCCAGCAGCCACAGAGGACAGGGCGAAGGGAAAGCTTTCTTT. Its translation: CASSHRGQGEGKAFF.

J is TRBJ2-7 and V is TRBV5-4, with D perhaps matching TRBD2 (6 bases). CDR1 SGHNT and CDR2 YYREEE come from the germline V gene (reference sequence). The V end lost 4 bases, the J end lost 2 bases, and 13 bases lay between the germline ends. The CDR3 is 14 residues long. Here the CDR3 DNA reads TGTGCCAGCAGCGGGGGACTGAGCCCCTACGAGCAGTACTTC. Its protein is CASSGGLSPYEQYF. The whole variable domain, filled in from reference TRBV5-4 and TRBJ2-7, reads ETGVTQSPTHLIKTRGQQVTLRCSSQSGHNTVSWYQQALGQGPQFIFQYYREEENGRGNFPPRFSGLQFPNYSSELNVNALELDDSALYLCASSGGLSPYEQYFGPGTRLTVT.

The chain combines TRBV5-1 with TRBJ1-1; D remains ambiguous. V shed 1 base and J shed 0 bases, with 7 bases lying between them. Germline CDR1 is SGHRS and CDR2 is YFSETQ. The CDR3 extends over 14 amino acids. The CDR3 DNA reads as TGCGCCAGCAGCTTGTTTCAGTTGAACACTGAAGCTTTCTTT. Translating it yields CASSLFQLNTEAFF.

This rearrangement joins TRBV24-1 to TRBJ2-1; 11 bases are shared with TRBD2. Losses at the gene ends were 4 bases for V and 3 bases for J; bases not matched to a gene: 4. The CDR3 is 16 amino acids. Germline V gene sequence: CDR1 KGHDR, CDR2 SFDVKD. CDR3 amino acids: CATSDQLAGDYNEQFF. CDR3 nucleotide sequence: TGTGCCACCAGTGACCAACTAGCGGGGGACTACAATGAGCAGTTCTTC.

The chain carries TRBV30 and TRBJ1-2; D gene uncertain. This CDR3 spans 11 amino acids. Germline values: CDR1 GTSNPN, CDR2 SVGIG (reference sequence). Between the trimmed V and J ends, which lost 0 bases and 7 bases, there was a span of 6 bases. The chain's CDR3 is CAWSVLGGYTF. The CDR3 DNA follows: TGTGCCTGGAGTGTACTCGGTGGCTACACCTTC.

The chain couples TRBV30 to TRBJ2-7, with 9 bases that match TRBD2. CDR1 and CDR2 from the germline V gene are GTSNPN and SVGIG (reference sequence). The CDR3 has 14 amino acids. The J segment lost 2 bases and the V segment lost 4 bases, leaving 6 bases of the junction unmatched. The CDR3 region has the DNA TGTGCCTGGAATAGGGCGGGGGGGCCCTACGAGCAGTACTTC. As protein: CAWNRAGGPYEQYF.

The genes are TRBV5-6 and TRBJ2-7; 13 bases line up with TRBD2. Germline loops: CDR1 SGHDT, CDR2 YYEEEE. J was trimmed by 3 bases and V by 3 bases; bases with no gene match: 3. The CDR3 is made up of 15 amino acids. The CDR3 DNA sequence: TGTGCCAGCAGCTGGGGGACTAGCGGGATCTACGAGCAGTACTTC. Translating gives CASSWGTSGIYEQYF.

This chain connects TRBV7-2 to TRBJ1-5; the match to TRBD1 covers 8 bases. The trim removed 4 bases at V and 4 bases at J, leaving 0 bases unmatched. This CDR3 contains 13 residues. Germline CDR1 is SGHTA and CDR2 is FQGNSA. CDR3 sequence reads: CASSWTGNQPQHF. The CDR3 DNA reads TGTGCCAGCAGCTGGACAGGGAATCAGCCCCAGCATTTT.